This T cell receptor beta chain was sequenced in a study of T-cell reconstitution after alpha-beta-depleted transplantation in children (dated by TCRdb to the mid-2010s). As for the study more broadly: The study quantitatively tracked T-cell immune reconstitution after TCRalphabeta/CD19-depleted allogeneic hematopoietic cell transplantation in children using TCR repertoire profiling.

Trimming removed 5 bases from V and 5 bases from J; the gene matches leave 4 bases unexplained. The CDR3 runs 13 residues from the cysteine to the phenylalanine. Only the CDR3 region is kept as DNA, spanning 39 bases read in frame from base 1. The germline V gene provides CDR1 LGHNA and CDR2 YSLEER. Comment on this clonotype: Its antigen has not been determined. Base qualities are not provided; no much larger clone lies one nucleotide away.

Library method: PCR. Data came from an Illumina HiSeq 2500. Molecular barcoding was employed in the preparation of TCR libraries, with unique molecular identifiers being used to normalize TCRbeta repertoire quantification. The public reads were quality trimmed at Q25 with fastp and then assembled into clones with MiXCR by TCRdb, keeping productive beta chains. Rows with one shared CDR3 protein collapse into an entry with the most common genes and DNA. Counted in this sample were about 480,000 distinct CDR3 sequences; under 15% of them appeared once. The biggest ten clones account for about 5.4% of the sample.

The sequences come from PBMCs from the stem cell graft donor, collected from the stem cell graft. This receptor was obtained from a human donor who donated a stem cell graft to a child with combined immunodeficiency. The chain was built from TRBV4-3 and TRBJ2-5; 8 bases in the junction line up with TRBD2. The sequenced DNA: TGCGCCAGCAGCAAGCGGGGGTGGGAGACCCAGTACTTC. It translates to CASSKRGWETQYF.